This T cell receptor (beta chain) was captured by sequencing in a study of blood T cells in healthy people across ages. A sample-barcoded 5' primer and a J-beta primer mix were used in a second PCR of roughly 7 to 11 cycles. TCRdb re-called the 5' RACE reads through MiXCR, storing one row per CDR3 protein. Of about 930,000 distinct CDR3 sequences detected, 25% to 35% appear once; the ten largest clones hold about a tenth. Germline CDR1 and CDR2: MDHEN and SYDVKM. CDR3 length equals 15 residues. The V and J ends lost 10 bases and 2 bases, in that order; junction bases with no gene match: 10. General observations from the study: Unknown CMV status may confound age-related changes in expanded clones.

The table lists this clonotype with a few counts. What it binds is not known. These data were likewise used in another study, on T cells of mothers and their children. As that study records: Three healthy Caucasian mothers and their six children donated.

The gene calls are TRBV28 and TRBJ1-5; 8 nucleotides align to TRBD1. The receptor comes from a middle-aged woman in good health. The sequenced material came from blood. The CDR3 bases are TGTGCCACCACACTATTGACAGGGGGCAATCAGCCCCAGCATTTT. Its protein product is CATTLLTGGNQPQHF.